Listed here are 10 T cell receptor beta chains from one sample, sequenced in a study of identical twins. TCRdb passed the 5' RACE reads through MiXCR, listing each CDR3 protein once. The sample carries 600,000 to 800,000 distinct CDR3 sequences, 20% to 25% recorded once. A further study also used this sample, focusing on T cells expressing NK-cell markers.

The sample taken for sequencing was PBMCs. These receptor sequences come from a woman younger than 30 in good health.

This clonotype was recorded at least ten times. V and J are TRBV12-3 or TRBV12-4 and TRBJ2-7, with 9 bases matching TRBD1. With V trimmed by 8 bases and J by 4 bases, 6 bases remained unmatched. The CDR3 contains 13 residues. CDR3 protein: CASARDRAYEQYF. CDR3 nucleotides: TGTGCCAGCGCCCGGGACAGGGCTTACGAGCAGTACTTC.

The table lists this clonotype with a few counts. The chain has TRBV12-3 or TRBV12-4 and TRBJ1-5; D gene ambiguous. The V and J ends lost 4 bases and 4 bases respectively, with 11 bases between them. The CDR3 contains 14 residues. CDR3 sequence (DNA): TGTGCCAGCAGTTCCTTTGGGGTTAATCAGCCCCAGCATTTT. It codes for CASSSFGVNQPQHF.

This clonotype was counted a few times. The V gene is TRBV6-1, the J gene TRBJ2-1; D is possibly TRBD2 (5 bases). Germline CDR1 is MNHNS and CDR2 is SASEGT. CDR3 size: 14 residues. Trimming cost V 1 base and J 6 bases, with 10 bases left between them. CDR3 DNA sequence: TGTGCCAGCAGTGAAGTGTGGAGGCCCAATGAGCAGTTCTTC. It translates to CASSEVWRPNEQFF.

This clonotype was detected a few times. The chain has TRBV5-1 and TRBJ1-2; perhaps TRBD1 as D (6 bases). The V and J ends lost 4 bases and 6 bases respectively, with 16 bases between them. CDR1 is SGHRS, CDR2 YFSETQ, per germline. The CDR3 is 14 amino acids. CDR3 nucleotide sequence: TGCGCCAGCAGCCCGAACCGGGACATCGATGGCTACACCTTC. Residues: CASSPNRDIDGYTF.

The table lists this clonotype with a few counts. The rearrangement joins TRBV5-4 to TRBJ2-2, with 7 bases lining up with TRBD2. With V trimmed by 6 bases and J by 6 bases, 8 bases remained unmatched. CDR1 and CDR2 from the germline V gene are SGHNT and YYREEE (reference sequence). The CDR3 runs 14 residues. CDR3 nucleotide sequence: TGTGCCAGCAAACTAGCGAGGGAATCCGGGGAGCTGTTTTTT. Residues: CASKLARESGELFF.

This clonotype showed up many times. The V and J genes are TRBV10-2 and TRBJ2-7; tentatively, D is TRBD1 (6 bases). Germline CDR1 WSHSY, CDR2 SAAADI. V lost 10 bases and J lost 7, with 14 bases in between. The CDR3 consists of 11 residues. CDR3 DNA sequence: TGCGCCACCGCACAGGGAGAAGAGCAGTACTTC. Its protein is CATAQGEEQYF.

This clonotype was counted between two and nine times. CDR3 sequence reads: CASSLGGIDHGYTF. The CDR3, as DNA: TGCGCCAGCAGCTTGGGAGGGATCGATCATGGCTACACCTTC. This chain links TRBV5-1 with TRBJ1-2; D unclear. The CDR3 has 14 residues. V lost 0 bases and J lost 6, with 12 bases in between. Germline-derived CDR1 and CDR2 are SGHRS and YFSETQ. The full variable domain, rest sourced from reference TRBV5-1 and TRBJ1-2, is KAGVTQTPRYLIKTRGQQVTLSCSPISGHRSVSWYQQTPGQGLQFLFEYFSETQRNKGNFPGRFSGRQFSNSRSEMNVSTLELGDSALYLCASSLGGIDHGYTFGSGTRLTVV.

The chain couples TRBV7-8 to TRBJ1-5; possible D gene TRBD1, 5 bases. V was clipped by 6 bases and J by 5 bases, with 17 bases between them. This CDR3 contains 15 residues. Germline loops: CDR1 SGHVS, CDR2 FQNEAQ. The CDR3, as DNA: TGTGCCAGCAGTACGGCGCAGGGTGGAGATCAGCCCCAGCATTTT. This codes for CASSTAQGGDQPQHF.

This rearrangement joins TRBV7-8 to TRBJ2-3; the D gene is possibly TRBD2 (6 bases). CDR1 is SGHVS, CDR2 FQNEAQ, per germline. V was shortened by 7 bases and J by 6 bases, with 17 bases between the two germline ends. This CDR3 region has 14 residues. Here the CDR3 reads CASTQAGKGDTQYF. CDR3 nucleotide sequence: TGTGCCAGCACTCAGGCGGGGAAGGGGGATACGCAGTATTTT. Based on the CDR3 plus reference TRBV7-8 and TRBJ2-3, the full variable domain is GAGVSQSPRYKVAKRGQDVALRCDPISGHVSLFWYQQALGQGPEFLTYFQNEAQLDKSGLPSDRFFAERPEGSVSTLKIQRTQQEDSAVYLCASTQAGKGDTQYFGPGTRLTVL.

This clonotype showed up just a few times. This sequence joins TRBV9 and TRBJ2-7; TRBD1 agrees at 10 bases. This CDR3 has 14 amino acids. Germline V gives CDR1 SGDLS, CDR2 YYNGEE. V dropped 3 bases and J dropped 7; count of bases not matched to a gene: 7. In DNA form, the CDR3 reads TGTGCCAGCAGCGGACAGGGGGCGCCGGGGGAGCAGTACTTC. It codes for CASSGQGAPGEQYF.